This entry lists 8 T cell receptor beta chains sequenced from one sample in a study of identifying expanded T cells in peripheral blood. The protocol was immunoSEQ multiplex PCR, while the TCRdb copy is restricted to in-frame clones and leaves out a portion. The profile covers around 75,000 clones, with approximately 87% appearing a single time and 3.3% taken by the ten largest. The sequencing input was blood. These receptors all come from a person aged 18 to 75 in good health.

This clone was counted a single time. This CDR3 reads CASSLGDSPLHF. In nucleotides, the CDR3 is TGTGCCAGCAGCCTCGGGGACTCACCCCTCCACTTT. The J gene is TRBJ1-6, the V gene TRBV7-2, with D maybe TRBD1 (5 bases). V lost 5 bases to trimming and J lost 10 bases, with 9 bases between them. The germline gives CDR1 SGHTA, CDR2 FQGNSA. The length of the CDR3 is 12 residues.

A single count supports this clone. Within the sample, other DNA sequences also encode this same CDR3. The gene calls are TRBV4-2 and TRBJ2-3; a weak D match, TRBD2 (5 bases). V was clipped by 7 bases and J by 6 bases, with 20 bases between them. Germline V CDR1 and CDR2: LGHNA, YNFKEQ. This CDR3 comprises 15 residues. The CDR3 here is CASTSDGVALDTQYF. The CDR3 nucleotides read TGTGCCAGCACATCGGACGGGGTGGCTCTGGATACGCAGTATTTT.

The chain combines TRBV7-2 with TRBJ1-2; 7 nucleotides line up with TRBD1. This CDR3 has 14 residues. V lost 6 bases and J lost 2; bases outside the gene matches: 6. In germline, CDR1 is SGHTA, CDR2 FQGNSA. CDR3 residues: CASRMPGGNYGYTF. CDR3 DNA: TGTGCCAGCAGAATGCCAGGGGGAAACTATGGCTACACCTTC.

V is TRBV30 and J is TRBJ1-2; D gene ambiguous. From germline, CDR1 is GTSNPN and CDR2 SVGIG (reference sequence). There are 13 residues in the CDR3. V was trimmed by 5 bases and J by 3 bases, leaving 13 bases between them. The CDR3 loop is CAWRKGFDYGYTF. DNA of the CDR3: TGTGCCTGGCGTAAGGGTTTTGACTATGGCTACACCTTC.

This clone was detected only a few times. The chain has TRBV7-2 and TRBJ2-5; TRBD1 matches at 10 bases. The ends lost 1 base at V and 7 bases at J; junction bases unmatched: 3. Germline V gives CDR1 SGHTA, CDR2 FQGNSA. The CDR3 has 14 residues. CDR3 sequence reads: CASSLETGGGTQYF. The CDR3 DNA follows: TGTGCCAGCAGCTTAGAGACAGGGGGCGGGACCCAGTACTTC.

V and J are TRBV29-1 and TRBJ1-1, with D hard to call. This CDR3 comprises 13 residues. Trimming shortened V by 4 bases and J by 1 base, and 10 bases separated the two germline ends. Germline V CDR1 and CDR2: SQVTM, ANQGSEA. The CDR3 loop reads CSVGRSGNTEAFF. CDR3 nucleotide sequence: TGCAGCGTTGGAAGGAGCGGGAACACTGAAGCTTTCTTT.

In DNA, the CDR3 is TGCGCCAGCAGCCAAGATACGGGGGACCCCGGTGAGACCCAGTACTTC. Its protein is CASSQDTGDPGETQYF. This chain uses TRBV4-3 with TRBJ2-5, with D possibly TRBD2 on 6 matching bases. The CDR3 extends over 16 amino acids. Per germline, CDR1 LGHNA and CDR2 YSLEER. The V end lost 0 bases, the J end lost 5 bases, and 16 bases lay between the germline ends.

This clone came up once. The rearrangement uses TRBV19 and TRBJ2-7, with D hard to call. CDR1 LNHDA and CDR2 SQIVND come from the germline V gene (reference sequence). V gave up 6 bases and J gave up 0 bases, with 15 bases separating them. CDR3 size: 15 residues. The CDR3, as DNA: TGTGCCAGTAGCTTCGGGTCGGGTCCCTCCTACGAGCAGTACTTC. It is translated as CASSFGSGPSYEQYF.